Sequencing of this TCR beta chain was carried out in a study of radiotherapy plus CTLA-4 blockade in lung cancer. Study-level points and caveats: Interferon-beta, together with early blood T cell clone dynamics, reportedly best predicted response.

CDR1 MNHEY and CDR2 SVGAGI come from the germline V gene. V gave up 0 bases and J gave up 13 bases, with 20 bases separating them. This CDR3 comprises 15 residues. The data were produced by immunoSEQ multiplex PCR, yet TCRdb's version contains in-frame clones alone and is incomplete. The data show 70,000 to 90,000 clones, 78% seen once. To note about this clone: What it recognizes is unknown.

The sequence came from a human donor with non-small cell lung cancer who had a complete response to radiotherapy plus ipilimumab. This chain connects TRBV6-5 to TRBJ2-3; perhaps TRBD1 as D (6 bases). The specimen was peripheral blood, collected from a patient treated with radiotherapy plus ipilimumab. As DNA, the CDR3 is TGTGCCAGCAGTTACTCGGGGGCAGGAGCCGAGGGGAAGTATTTT. This codes for CASSYSGAGAEGKYF.